This T cell receptor beta chain was obtained from a study of shared clonotypes between healthy human individuals (TCRdb year 2020). At the level of the whole study: The cohort included three men and two women between 18 and 49 years of age. Blood TCR repertoires of about five healthy adults were deeply sequenced to estimate repertoire size and the extent of clonotype sharing between individuals. To increase sequencing depth and limit assay-specific biases, TCR repertoire library preparation and sequencing were carried out by different laboratories using diverse techniques. For each donor, CD4 naive and CD4 memory were each run on three plates, CD8 naive on two plates, and CD8 memory on one plate. Leukapheresis yielded between about 0.9 and 9.5 billion PBMCs per donor.

The donors were healthy, HIV-negative adults with no recently reported acute infections or vaccinations. Only Caucasian adults living in Nashville, Tennessee, USA were represented among the donors. Magnetic negative selection was used to enrich CD4+ T cells, after which naive cells were positively selected on CD45RA and the negative fraction became the memory subset. Blood was collected by leukapheresis, and PBMCs were isolated by Ficoll-Histopaque density gradient centrifugation and then cryopreserved in liquid nitrogen vapor phase. Analytical flow cytometry was used to check the purity and quantity of every magnetically sorted T cell population. Genomic DNA was isolated from every sorted fraction and measured by UV absorbance on a Nanodrop 2000c. Using the deep immunoSEQ assay, multiplex PCR amplified TCR CDR3 regions from genomic DNA. Extracted genomic DNA from each cell subset was spread evenly across all wells of several immunoSEQ 96-well plates, with each plate serving as a replicate. For sorted subsets, approximately 200 ng of genomic DNA, equivalent to 25,000 to 30,000 T cell genomes, went into each replicate PCR. Purified libraries were quantified with a Qubit 3.0 fluorometer, sized on a Bioanalyzer 2100, and re-quantified with the KAPA Library Quantification kit. Every immunoSEQ 96-well plate was sequenced on a dedicated single-read 150-cycle Illumina NextSeq 550 flow cell. Per the original workflow: Because the immunoSEQ output included only junctional sequences and no quality scores, the filtering could not be the same as the filtering used for full-length reads. Sequences were annotated with PyIR, a Python wrapper for IgBLAST v1.9, and V/J genes and CDR3 were assigned using IMGT germline references. Reads were removed for weak V/J assignments (E-value above 1e-6), missing CDR3, stop codons, out-of-frame junctions, or ambiguous translated residues. V3J clonotypes were defined by identical inferred V gene, J gene, and CDR3 amino acid sequence. The percentage overlap between two repertoires was calculated by dividing the number of shared unique clonotypes by the size of the smaller repertoire. RTK rarefaction, the Chao1 estimator, and Recon v2.1 estimates of unobserved clonotypes were used to assess repertoire richness. For all TCRbeta clonotypes obtained by the gDNA method from several donors, generation probabilities were computed with OLGA. The source is immuneACCESS, and TCRdb retained only in-frame sequences with V and J called. Part of the clones is not carried over; for the studies checked, unresolved V genes explain less than half of this, and the remainder is unexplained. That table supplies the V and J calls and clone size; D and trimming were determined from the DNA. This sample holds 2,500,000 or so clones; around 90% were observed only once. Of the sample, approximately 0.39% is held by the ten largest clones.

A word on this clone: This clone's antigen is unknown. Qualities for individual bases were not recorded, and no much larger clone is one base off.

V is cut by 2 bases and J by 7 bases, and the space between the germline ends is 25 bases. According to the germline V gene, CDR1 reads SGHDT and CDR2 reads YYEEEE. From its cysteine to its phenylalanine, the CDR3 spans 18 amino acids. Only the CDR3 DNA stays, 54 bases, in frame from base 1. Broader findings and caveats from the paper: Sharing across a few donors was observed for about 5% of naive CD4, around 3.5% of naive CD8, over 2% of memory CD4, and roughly 0.4% of memory CD8 clonotypes. Rarefaction of sorted-subset datasets indicated incomplete sequencing despite the large sequencing depth. The small number of donors limited the genetic and exposure-history diversity represented. Sampling was limited to blood, and TCR repertoires in tissue likely differ from TCR repertoires in blood. Higher generation probabilities were observed for clonotypes shared by all four sorted-subset donors than for non-shared clonotypes. Naive subsets generally had larger estimated clonotype richness than memory subsets did. Pairwise subsampling led to the expectation that sequencing depth would affect the degree of clonotype sharing among donors.

The chain is made from TRBV5-6 and TRBJ2-1; a weak D assignment points to TRBD2 (6 bases agree). The receptor was isolated from a man aged 18 to 30 in good health. Some clones in this sample may be carry-over from other donors' samples. Sequenced material: naive CD4+ T cells from PBMCs. The cell subset or site label for this specimen denotes: CD45RA+ positively selected. The CDR3 corresponds to CASSFRRSTSPGGNEQFF. In nucleotides, the sequence is TGTGCCAGCAGCTTTCGACGTAGTACGAGTCCTGGGGGGAATGAGCAGTTCTTC. The entire variable domain, with the stretches around the CDR3 drawn from the reference TRBV5-6 and TRBJ2-1 proteins, is DAGVTQSPTHLIKTRGQQVTLRCSPKSGHDTVSWYQQALGQGPQFIFQYYEEEERQRGNFPDRFSGHQFPNYSSELNVNALLLGDSALYLCASSFRRSTSPGGNEQFFGPGTRLTVL.